One and the same sample provided the 2 T cell receptor beta chains below, sequenced in a study of T-cell memory formation after mild COVID-19. TCRdb fed the 5' RACE reads into MiXCR, producing one record per CDR3 protein. The sample has roughly 480,000 distinct CDR3 sequences, more than 20% seen once. The source material was PBMCs or a T cell subset sorted from them (not recorded which). Receptor source: an adult woman who had mild COVID-19 (a few samples of this study predate the infection). Cell type and time point are not known.

The chain employs TRBV6-2 or TRBV6-3 and TRBJ1-1; maybe TRBD1 (6 bases). From germline, CDR1 is MNHEY and CDR2 SVGEGT. Trimming pared 2 bases from V and 9 bases from J, leaving 13 bases between. The CDR3 has 13 residues. The CDR3: CASSYPRTDQAFF. CDR3 nucleotide sequence: TGTGCCAGCAGTTACCCCAGGACAGACCAAGCTTTCTTT.

This clonotype was observed many times. V is TRBV7-9 and J is TRBJ2-7; D might be TRBD2 (5 bases). The CDR3 loop spans 13 amino acids. The germline V and J ends were trimmed by 6 bases and 6 bases, with 15 bases remaining between them. Germline lookup yields CDR1 SEHNR and CDR2 FQNEAQ (reference sequence). For the CDR3, the DNA is TGTGCCAGCAGTTTCCCGGGGAATGCCGAGCAGTACTTC. Translated: CASSFPGNAEQYF.